This is a list of T cell receptor beta chains from one sample in a study of control samples from healthy donors and cancer patients. Data came from immunoSEQ multiplex PCR; TCRdb stores just in-frame clones and leaves some out. Among roughly 120,000 clones listed, approximately 90% were seen once. Sample: blood. All receptors come from a young man in good health. The conserved cysteine and the conserved F or W are not part of the CDR3 here. For some rows the clone size is stated as once, few or many, or as a class when expanded; others skip it.

len	j_gene	abundance	v_gene	CDR3aa
16	TRBJ2-3	NA	TRBV29-1	SVEPFRERFWGTDTQY
11	TRBJ1-2	NA	TRBV28	ASSVGQNYGYT
11	TRBJ1-5	NA	TRBV19	ASNPDLNQPQH
13	TRBJ2-2	NA	TRBV13	ASSLGPTGTGELF
11	TRBJ2-2	NA	TRBV5-5	ASSSQGIRELF
14	TRBJ2-2	NA	TRBV10-3	AISGDPHSHAGELF
12	TRBJ1-1	few	TRBV28	ASSRGGLNTEAF
12	TRBJ1-2	NA	TRBV5-1	ASSLGGQGNGYT
12	TRBJ1-5	NA	TRBV28	ASSLGGVVQPQH
13	TRBJ2-5	NA	TRBV12-5	ASGLVSPGRETQY